This TCR beta chain was sequenced during a study of blood T cell repertoires in COVID-19. Background on the study: Acute and convalescent COVID-19 samples came from the United States, Italy and Spain. From T cells, B-cell-depleted T cells, or PBMCs came the material, which was cDNA or gDNA.

CDR3 length: 13 amino acids. From germline, CDR1 is SGHDT and CDR2 YYEEEE. With 2 bases removed from V and 5 bases from J, the gap between germline ends came to 11 bases. Per the original methods: By means of reference gene primer amplification, nucleated cell counts were estimated. Here immunoSEQ multiplex PCR was the method, and the copy in TCRdb shows in-frame clones only, minus some. V and J calls and clone size are copied from that table; D and trimming were computed from the DNA. Here the sample spans about 140,000 clones, around 86% being singletons. V and J are TRBV5-6 and TRBJ2-7, with a possible D match to TRBD1 (6 bases). What was sequenced was peripheral blood. The clonotype originates from a middle-aged man with active COVID-19. The CDR3 DNA reads as TGTGCCAGCAGCTTACAGGGAATGGACGAGCAGTACTTC. Translating it yields CASSLQGMDEQYF.